This entry features one TCR beta chain sequence. V shed 5 bases and J shed 7 bases, with 21 bases lying between them. Germline CDR1 is MDHEN and CDR2 is SYDVKM. The CDR3 extends over 17 amino acids. This entry comes from a study of blood T cell repertoires in COVID-19. Background on the study: The origin of the acute and convalescent COVID-19 samples was the United States, Italy and Spain. T cells, B-cell-depleted T cells, or PBMCs provided the cDNA or gDNA that served as material.

Using immunoSEQ multiplex PCR, the repertoire was profiled, and TCRdb retains in-frame clones only, with some absent. The sample lists some 120,000 clones; approximately 90% were seen once. This receptor was obtained from a human donor with active COVID-19. The donor label of this sample is uncertain. The gene calls are TRBV28 and TRBJ1-6, with unresolved D. The sequenced sample was peripheral blood. This chain's CDR3 is CASSPPSGRIGNSPLHF. The CDR3, as DNA: TGTGCCAGCAGTCCCCCCTCAGGTCGGATTGGGAATTCACCCCTCCACTTT. The full variable domain, rest sourced from reference TRBV28 and TRBJ1-6, is DVKVTQSSRYLVKRTGEKVFLECVQDMDHENMFWYRQDPGLGLRLIYFSYDVKMKEKGDIPEGYSVSREKKERFSLILESASTNQTSMYLCASSPPSGRIGNSPLHFGNGTRLTVT.